The 27 T cell receptor beta chains in this list originate from one sample, sequenced in a study of control samples from healthy donors and cancer patients. The protocol was immunoSEQ multiplex PCR, while the TCRdb copy is restricted to in-frame clones and leaves out a portion. The sample consists of about 76,000 clones, approximately 88% of them appearing once. Sequencing was done on a sample of PBMCs. The receptors here all came from a woman aged 50 to 60 with colorectal cancer.

About this clone: Different DNA sequences within this sample yield the same CDR3. This rearrangement joins TRBV5-8 to TRBJ1-5, with TRBD1 identical over 7 bases. Germline CDR1 and CDR2: SGHTS and YDEGEE. V lost 0 bases, J lost 1 base, and 1 base stayed unmatched. The CDR3 sequence is 15 residues long. The CDR3 DNA reads as TGTGCCAGCAGCTTGGAGGGGGCAAGCAATCAGCCCCAGCATTTT. Translation gives CASSLEGASNQPQHF.

The chain employs TRBV24-1 and TRBJ1-5; 9 bases fit TRBD1. Trimming took 2 bases from V and 6 from J; bases not matched to a gene: 10. The CDR3 is made up of 17 amino acids. The germline V gene encodes CDR1 KGHDR and CDR2 SFDVKD. CDR3 amino acids: CATSDSLGTGYGQPQHF. The CDR3 region has the DNA TGTGCCACCAGTGATTCACTTGGGACAGGGTATGGTCAGCCCCAGCATTTT.

DNA for the CDR3: TGTGCCAGCAGCCCTGGCGTAATAGCGGGGCTGAAAAGGGAGCTGTTTTTT. Protein product: CASSPGVIAGLKRELFF. The chain has TRBV9 and TRBJ2-2; TRBD2 agrees at 8 bases. Germline V gene data show CDR1 as SGDLS and CDR2 as YYNGEE. J lost 9 bases, V lost 4 bases, and 17 bases had no gene match. The length of the CDR3 is 17 residues.

The rearrangement links TRBV5-1 to TRBJ2-1; 10 positions match TRBD1. The CDR3 runs 14 residues. Germline CDR1 is SGHRS and CDR2 is YFSETQ. Losses at the gene ends were 4 bases for V and 4 bases for J; bases not matched to a gene: 2. The CDR3 region has the DNA TGCGCCAGCAGCGCGGGACAGGGGTACAATGAGCAGTTCTTC. Protein sequence: CASSAGQGYNEQFF.

This chain connects TRBV7-2 to TRBJ1-2; TRBD1 matches 9 bases. V dropped 0 bases and J dropped 2; count of bases not matched to a gene: 7. Germline V gives CDR1 SGHTA, CDR2 FQGNSA. The CDR3 has 17 amino acids. The CDR3 here is CASSLAPETGGNYGYTF. The CDR3 DNA reads as TGTGCCAGCAGCTTAGCCCCCGAGACAGGGGGGAACTATGGCTACACCTTC. The entire variable domain, with the rest obtained from reference TRBV7-2 and TRBJ1-2, is as follows: GAGVSQSPSNKVTEKGKDVELRCDPISGHTALYWYRQSLGQGLEFLIYFQGNSAPDKSGLPSDRFSAERTGGSVSTLTIQRTQQEDSAVYLCASSLAPETGGNYGYTFGSGTRLTVV.

The V and J genes are TRBV10-2 and TRBJ1-2; no definite D call. In germline, CDR1 is WSHSY, CDR2 SAAADI. The ends were cut back, 4 bases at V and 5 bases at J, with 11 bases in the middle. This CDR3 has 13 residues. The CDR3 spells CASSARWTYGYTF. CDR3 DNA sequence: TGCGCCAGCAGTGCTCGGTGGACGTATGGCTACACCTTC.

The gene calls are TRBV19 and TRBJ2-7, with unresolved D. This CDR3 is built from 14 residues. V was shortened by 4 bases and J by 2 bases, with 12 bases between the two germline ends. Germline V gene sequence: CDR1 LNHDA, CDR2 SQIVND (reference sequence). The CDR3 coding sequence is TGTGCCAGTAGTAAAAATTACCAAACCTACGAGCAGTACGTC. Translated, it gives CASSKNYQTYEQYV.

This clone has just a few counts. This rearrangement joins TRBV5-6 to TRBJ1-2, with 8 bases aligning to TRBD1. Trimming removed 4 bases from V and 4 bases from J; junction bases left unmatched: 9. The germline V gene has CDR1 SGHDT and CDR2 YYEEEE. The CDR3 length is 15 residues. Written as DNA, the CDR3 is TGTGCCAGCAGCCCGGACAGGGAAGACGGCTATGGCTACACCTTC. Its translation is CASSPDREDGYGYTF. Looking up the rest from reference TRBV5-6 and TRBJ1-2 gives the full variable domain: DAGVTQSPTHLIKTRGQQVTLRCSPKSGHDTVSWYQQALGQGPQFIFQYYEEEERQRGNFPDRFSGHQFPNYSSELNVNALLLGDSALYLCASSPDREDGYGYTFGSGTRLTVV.

This clone has just one count. The genes are TRBV19 and TRBJ1-6, with a tentative D call TRBD1 (6 bases). The germline V and J ends were trimmed by 5 bases and 10 bases, with 21 bases remaining between them. CDR1 and CDR2 from the germline V gene are LNHDA and SQIVND (reference sequence). The CDR3 loop spans 16 amino acids. The chain's CDR3 is CASSPAGQRISSPLHF. CDR3 nucleotide sequence: TGTGCCAGTAGTCCTGCCGGACAGAGGATTTCCTCACCCCTCCACTTT.

The rearrangement links TRBV9 to TRBJ2-5; maybe TRBD2 (6 bases). The CDR3 is 15 residues long. The V end lost 0 bases, the J end lost 5 bases, and 14 bases lay between the germline ends. Germline V CDR1 and CDR2: SGDLS, YYNGEE. This chain's CDR3 is CASSVGSSGGETQYF. CDR3 bases: TGTGCCAGCAGCGTAGGAAGCTCCGGGGGTGAGACCCAGTACTTC. The full variable domain, with the rest looked up from reference TRBV9 and TRBJ2-5, is DSGVTQTPKHLITATGQRVTLRCSPRSGDLSVYWYQQSLDQGLQFLIQYYNGEERAKGNILERFSAQQFPDLHSELNLSSLELGDSALYFCASSVGSSGGETQYFGPGTRLLVL.

The chain is built from TRBV7-3 and TRBJ1-1; tentative D call: TRBD1 (5 bases). V was cut by 5 bases and J by 6 bases, with 13 bases left in between. Germline loops: CDR1 SGHTA, CDR2 FQGTGA. CDR3 length equals 13 residues. In DNA form, the CDR3 reads TGTGCCAGCAGCAAAACAGGTTCAGCTGAAGCTTTCTTT. Translation: CASSKTGSAEAFF.

This clone has more than one count but fewer than ten. The rearrangement links TRBV30 to TRBJ1-3; the match to TRBD1 covers 9 bases. CDR1 and CDR2 (germline): GTSNPN, SVGIG (reference sequence). The V gene end was trimmed by 7 bases and the J gene end by 4 bases; junction bases not matched to a gene: 11. The CDR3 contains 15 residues. The CDR3 DNA reads as TGTGCCTCGAGACCGGGACAGGGCTTAGGAAACACCATATATTTT. As protein: CASRPGQGLGNTIYF.

This sequence joins TRBV10-3 and TRBJ1-1; D gene uncertain. This CDR3 has 13 residues. Germline V CDR1 and CDR2: ENHRY, SYGVKD. The V gene lost 6 bases and the J gene lost 1 base, with 9 bases spanning the gap. The CDR3: CAIRERTNTEAFF. For the CDR3, the DNA is TGTGCCATCAGAGAGAGGACGAACACTGAAGCTTTCTTT.

V gene TRBV28 combines with J gene TRBJ1-5; D is undetermined. This CDR3 has 12 amino acids. Trimming left V 3 bases short and J 6 bases short, with 6 bases between. Germline-derived CDR1 and CDR2 are MDHEN and SYDVKM. The CDR3 here is CASSLGGQPQHF. CDR3 DNA sequence: TGTGCCAGCAGTTTGGGCGGTCAGCCCCAGCATTTT.

V and J are TRBV3-1 (or the pseudogene TRBV3-2) and TRBJ1-1, with TRBD1 matching 7 bases. The CDR3 spans 13 residues. Germline CDR1 and CDR2: LGHDT and YNNKEL (reference sequence). V lost 5 bases, J lost 4 bases, and 4 bases stayed unmatched. CDR3 bases: TGTGCCAGCAGCACCCCAGGGGGCACTGAAGCTTTCTTT. The encoded protein is CASSTPGGTEAFF.

The chain has TRBV14 and TRBJ2-1, with no clear D. CDR1 and CDR2 (germline): SGHDN, FVKESK. The length of the CDR3 is 14 residues. The V end was cut by 4 bases, the J end by 7 bases, with 14 bases between. The CDR3 DNA reads TGTGCCAGCAGCCGAGCAGTATGGGAAAATGAGCAGTTCTTC. Translated, it gives CASSRAVWENEQFF.

This sequence joins TRBV30 and TRBJ1-5; 7 nucleotides align to TRBD1. This CDR3 comprises 14 residues. Trimming at V came to 2 bases and at J to 4 bases, leaving 5 bases not matched to a gene. In germline, CDR1 is GTSNPN, CDR2 SVGIG (reference sequence). The CDR3 DNA reads TGTGCCTGGAGTTGGGACAGCGTTAATCAGCCCCAGCATTTT. This translates into CAWSWDSVNQPQHF.

A single count supports this clone. The V call is TRBV6-5, the J call TRBJ2-7; 8 bases are a match to TRBD1. This CDR3 comprises 14 residues. With 7 bases clipped from V and 8 bases from J, the junction kept 13 bases outside the gene matches. Germline loops: CDR1 MNHEY, CDR2 SVGAGI. For the CDR3, the DNA is TGTGCCAGCAAGCTCCAAGACAGGGGAGGACAGCAGTACGTC. This translates into CASKLQDRGGQQYV.

The chain combines TRBV6-5 with TRBJ2-3; D not certain. CDR1 and CDR2 from the germline V gene are MNHEY and SVGAGI. The CDR3 runs 15 residues. The V end was cut by 4 bases, the J end by 2 bases, with 13 bases between. CDR3 DNA: TGTGCCAGCAGTTGGGCGGAATATGCCACAGATACGCAGTATTTT. It is translated as CASSWAEYATDTQYF.

The rearrangement links TRBV9 to TRBJ1-6; 7 nucleotides match TRBD1. The trim removed 0 bases at V and 7 bases at J, leaving 7 bases unmatched. Germline lookup yields CDR1 SGDLS and CDR2 YYNGEE. The CDR3 sequence is 16 residues long. The DNA of the CDR3 is TGTGCCAGCAGCGTAGACCCGACAGGGCAAAATTCACCCCTCCACTTT. It is translated as CASSVDPTGQNSPLHF.

The chain employs TRBV7-6 and TRBJ2-5, with 7 bases fitting TRBD2. The CDR3 has 16 amino acids. The J segment lost 4 bases and the V segment lost 5 bases, leaving 13 bases of the junction unmatched. Germline assignment: CDR1 SGHVS and CDR2 FNYEAQ. CDR3 bases: TGTGCCAGCAGCCTTGGCCAAGCGGGGATGGGAGAGACCCAGTACTTC. Amino acid sequence: CASSLGQAGMGETQYF.

J is TRBJ1-5 and V is TRBV6-4, with TRBD1 matching over 7 bases. The CDR3 is 16 amino acids. Germline V gives CDR1 MRHNA, CDR2 SNTAGT. V was pared by 6 bases and J by 0 bases, with 8 bases of the junction left unmatched. The CDR3 loop is CASSRPRGYSNQPQHF. CDR3 coding DNA: TGTGCCAGCAGCCGGCCCAGGGGGTATAGCAATCAGCCCCAGCATTTT.

The rearrangement uses TRBV9 and TRBJ2-3; 7 nucleotides match TRBD2. V lost 2 bases and J lost 1; bases outside the gene matches: 7. Germline V CDR1 and CDR2: SGDLS, YYNGEE. The CDR3 covers 16 residues. The CDR3 DNA reads TGTGCCAGCAGCGTTGACCGGGGGGTTGGCACAGATACGCAGTATTTT. Its translation: CASSVDRGVGTDTQYF.

The V call is TRBV4-1, the J call TRBJ2-7, with D maybe TRBD2 (7 bases). The CDR3 totals 16 residues. Germline V lookup: CDR1 MGHRA, CDR2 YSYEKL. V lost 0 bases, J lost 2 bases, and 14 bases lay in between. The CDR3 sequence is CASSQDAGGLTYEQYV. DNA of the CDR3: TGCGCCAGCAGCCAAGATGCCGGGGGGCTTACCTACGAGCAGTACGTC.

The rearrangement uses TRBV20-1 and TRBJ1-2; no definite D call. Germline V gives CDR1 DFQATT, CDR2 SNEGSKA (reference sequence). The CDR3 runs 13 residues. Trimming took 3 bases from V and 2 from J, leaving 10 bases between them. CDR3 nucleotides: TGCAGTGCTAGTGAGGCAGGAAACTATGGCTACACCTTC. Its translation is CSASEAGNYGYTF.

This sequence joins TRBV7-2 and TRBJ2-1; D unclear. Germline values: CDR1 SGHTA, CDR2 FQGNSA. The CDR3 spans 12 residues. V was shortened by 2 bases and J by 9 bases, with 8 bases between the two germline ends. CDR3 in DNA: TGTGCCAGCAGCTTAATGTGGGGTGAGCAGTTCTTC. Its translation is CASSLMWGEQFF.

The rearrangement uses TRBV7-3 and TRBJ2-5, with 11 positions matching TRBD1. Trimming at V came to 5 bases and at J to 7 bases, leaving 6 bases not matched to a gene. There are 14 residues in the CDR3. CDR1 is SGHTA and CDR2 is FQGTGA in the germline V gene. The CDR3 reads CASSAGQGEGTQYF. The CDR3, as DNA: TGTGCCAGCAGCGCGGGACAGGGGGAAGGGACCCAGTACTTC.